A single sample gave rise to the 21 T cell receptor beta chains below, sequenced in a study of OX40 agonist ivuxolimab in advanced cancers. This table comes from immunoSEQ multiplex PCR, and its TCRdb copy is limited to in-frame clones, with some not included. This sample has around 26,000 clones, with approximately 91% found just once. This material consisted of CD4+ or CD8+ T cells sorted from blood, taken in a trial of the OX40 agonist ivuxolimab. These receptor sequences come from an adult with an advanced solid tumor such as melanoma, head and neck, liver or kidney cancer.

This clone was recorded once. This rearrangement joins TRBV2 to TRBJ2-1, with 9 bases aligning to TRBD1. This CDR3 is built from 15 residues. V was pared by 0 bases and J by 9 bases, with 6 bases of the junction left unmatched. The germline gives CDR1 SNHLY, CDR2 FYNNEI. The CDR3, as DNA: TGTGCCAGCAGTGAAGCTGGGACAGGGTCTGCTGAGCAGTTCTTC. Translated, it gives CASSEAGTGSAEQFF. Looking up the rest from reference TRBV2 and TRBJ2-1 gives the full variable domain: EPEVTQTPSHQVTQMGQEVILRCVPISNHLYFYWYRQILGQKVEFLVSFYNNEISEKSEIFDDQFSVERPDGSNFTLKIRSTKLEDSAMYFCASSEAGTGSAEQFFGPGTRLTVL.

V is TRBV2 and J is TRBJ1-1; TRBD1 matches 7 bases. CDR1 is SNHLY, CDR2 FYNNEI, per germline. The J segment lost 5 bases and the V segment lost 4 bases, leaving 4 bases of the junction unmatched. This CDR3 comprises 13 residues. CDR3 bases: TGTGCCAGCAGTGGACAGGGATGGACTGAAGCTTTCTTT. Protein product: CASSGQGWTEAFF. Combining the CDR3 with reference TRBV2 and TRBJ1-1 gives the whole variable domain EPEVTQTPSHQVTQMGQEVILRCVPISNHLYFYWYRQILGQKVEFLVSFYNNEISEKSEIFDDQFSVERPDGSNFTLKIRSTKLEDSAMYFCASSGQGWTEAFFGQGTRLTVV.

The chain links TRBV7-8 to TRBJ2-1, with D uncertain. The ends were cut back, 5 bases at V and 4 bases at J, with 9 bases in the middle. Germline CDR1 is SGHVS and CDR2 is FQNEAQ. CDR3 length: 13 amino acids. DNA of the CDR3: TGTGCCAGCAGCCTAGACAAATACAATGAGCAGTTCTTC. Its translation: CASSLDKYNEQFF. The variable domain in full, with the rest retrieved from reference TRBV7-8 and TRBJ2-1, is GAGVSQSPRYKVAKRGQDVALRCDPISGHVSLFWYQQALGQGPEFLTYFQNEAQLDKSGLPSDRFFAERPEGSVSTLKIQRTQQEDSAVYLCASSLDKYNEQFFGPGTRLTVL.

The chain has TRBV5-1 and TRBJ1-1; 8 positions match TRBD1. CDR1 and CDR2 from the germline V gene are SGHRS and YFSETQ. J was trimmed by 1 base and V by 4 bases; bases with no gene match: 9. There are 16 residues in the CDR3. CDR3 loop: CASSGGDRGQNTEAFF. CDR3 in DNA: TGCGCCAGCAGCGGAGGCGACAGGGGTCAGAACACTGAAGCTTTCTTT.

The genes are TRBV30 and TRBJ1-1; D is perhaps TRBD1 (6 bases). Germline CDR1 is GTSNPN and CDR2 is SVGIG (reference sequence). The V gene lost 4 bases and the J gene lost 4 bases, with 10 bases spanning the gap. The CDR3 loop spans 12 amino acids. CDR3 in amino acids: CAWTGAATEAFF. The CDR3 DNA follows: TGTGCCTGGACAGGGGCGGCCACTGAAGCTTTCTTT.

This clone has more than one count but fewer than ten. V gene TRBV10-3 combines with J gene TRBJ2-7; D unresolved. V was trimmed by 5 bases and J by 2 bases, leaving 10 bases between them. CDR3 length equals 13 residues. Per the germline V gene, CDR1 is ENHRY and CDR2 is SYGVKD. CDR3 DNA: TGTGCCATCAGTCTAGACACCCCCTACGAGCAGTACTTC. Protein product: CAISLDTPYEQYF.

The chain is built from TRBV4-3 and TRBJ2-1; 7 bases agree with TRBD1. With V trimmed by 1 base and J by 0 bases, 6 bases remained unmatched. This CDR3 comprises 17 residues. In germline, CDR1 is LGHNA, CDR2 YSLEER. The CDR3 region has the DNA TGCGCCAGCAGCCAAGGGACTGACAGGGACTCCTACAATGAGCAGTTCTTC. Its translation: CASSQGTDRDSYNEQFF.

V gene TRBV11-2 combines with J gene TRBJ1-2, with 9 bases aligning to TRBD1. Germline V gene lookup returns CDR1 SGHAT and CDR2 FQNNGV. With V trimmed by 1 base and J by 0 bases, 0 bases remained unmatched. The CDR3 runs to 15 residues. CDR3: CASSLGDRANYGYTF. The CDR3, as DNA: TGTGCCAGCAGCTTAGGGGACAGGGCTAACTATGGCTACACCTTC.

This clone was recorded a few times. V gene TRBV4-1 combines with J gene TRBJ1-2, with D possibly being TRBD1 (6 bases). With 1 base removed from V and 3 bases from J, the gap between germline ends came to 15 bases. The CDR3 is 16 residues long. CDR1 is MGHRA and CDR2 is YSYEKL in the germline V gene. This CDR3 reads CASSQGDIRGDYGYTF. The CDR3 DNA reads as TGCGCCAGCAGCCAAGGGGACATCCGAGGGGACTATGGCTACACCTTC.

The V call is TRBV11-1, the J call TRBJ1-1; D is possibly TRBD1 (5 bases). Germline CDR1 reads SGHAT; CDR2 reads FQDESV (reference sequence). Trimming stripped 7 bases from V and 0 bases from J, with 9 bases between. The CDR3 is 13 amino acids. The CDR3 region is CASKKDMNTEAFF. Here the CDR3 DNA reads TGTGCCAGCAAAAAGGACATGAACACTGAAGCTTTCTTT.

Remarks on this clone: This CDR3 is also generated by other DNA sequences in the sample. The CDR3 DNA sequence: TGTGCCAGCAGTTTAGGGCAGGGTAACTATGGCTACACCTTC. Protein sequence: CASSLGQGNYGYTF. The gene calls are TRBV28 and TRBJ1-2; D is possibly TRBD1 (5 bases). The V gene's germline CDR1 is MDHEN and CDR2 SYDVKM. The CDR3 contains 14 residues. V lost 2 bases and J lost 1, with 8 bases in between.

The chain couples TRBV6-6 to TRBJ1-1, with D perhaps TRBD1 (6 bases). Germline V gene sequence: CDR1 MNHNY, CDR2 SVGAGI (reference sequence). The CDR3 runs to 14 residues. V lost 4 bases to trimming and J lost 6 bases, with 15 bases between them. Written as DNA, the CDR3 is TGTGCCAGCAGTTCGACAGGTCCCACGGCTGAAGCTTTCTTT. It translates to CASSSTGPTAEAFF.

This clone counts as medium-sized. CDR3 sequence: CASSRQANQETQYF. For the CDR3, the DNA is TGTGCCAGCTCACGGCAGGCCAACCAAGAGACCCAGTACTTC. V usage is TRBV18 and J usage is TRBJ2-5; D is ambiguous. Germline assignment: CDR1 KGHSH and CDR2 LQKENI. The V end lost 4 bases, the J end lost 0 bases, and 9 bases lay between the germline ends. The CDR3 has 14 residues.

The chain recombines TRBV6-1 with TRBJ1-2; weak D call: TRBD1 (6 bases). The germline CDR1 and CDR2 sequences are MNHNS and SASEGT. The CDR3 covers 13 residues. Trimming took 11 bases from V and 5 from J, leaving 18 bases between them. This chain's CDR3 is CAGNSQGGYGYTF. CDR3 nucleotides: TGTGCCGGAAATTCACAGGGAGGATATGGCTACACCTTC.

The gene calls are TRBV19 and TRBJ2-7; 7 positions agree with TRBD1. The germline CDR1 and CDR2 sequences are LNHDA and SQIVND (reference sequence). The junction had 7 bases not matched to a gene; V was cut back by 11 bases and J by 3 bases. The CDR3 consists of 12 residues. The DNA for the CDR3 is TGTGCCTCGGGAAACAGGGGCTACGAGCAGTACTTC. Translated: CASGNRGYEQYF.

About this clone: Since the CDR3 does not end with the conserved phenylalanine or tryptophan, this likely comes from a read error. V and J are TRBV9 and TRBJ1-1, with 9 bases lining up with TRBD1. CDR1 is SGDLS and CDR2 is YYNGEE in the germline V gene. The CDR3 is 13 residues long. J lost 7 bases, V lost 3 bases, and 4 bases had no gene match. CDR3 nucleotides: TGTGCCAGCAGCGCGGACAGGGGAATTGAAGCTTTCCTT. Its protein is CASSADRGIEAFL.

This clone was seen a single time. V is TRBV30 and J is TRBJ1-2, with D perhaps TRBD1 (6 bases). CDR1 GTSNPN and CDR2 SVGIG come from the germline V gene (reference sequence). The CDR3 covers 12 residues. With 1 base removed from V and 9 bases from J, the gap between germline ends came to 12 bases. The CDR3 bases are TGTGCCTGGAGTGCCCAAGGGGGGAGCTACACCTTC. Translating it yields CAWSAQGGSYTF.

The rearrangement links TRBV28 to TRBJ1-2; D might be TRBD1 (6 bases). Germline CDR1 MDHEN, CDR2 SYDVKM. Trimming pared 2 bases from V and 8 bases from J, leaving 12 bases between. CDR3 length equals 13 residues. CDR3 protein: CASSLPGARGYTF. In nucleotides, the CDR3 is TGTGCCAGCAGTTTACCGGGGGCGCGCGGCTACACCTTC.

The J gene is TRBJ2-1, the V gene TRBV18; 12 bases agree with TRBD2. Germline V CDR1 and CDR2: KGHSH, LQKENI. Unmatched junction bases numbered 7, after V lost 0 bases and J lost 4 bases. The CDR3 has 18 amino acids. This CDR3 reads CASSPPQTSGGTYNEQFF. DNA of the CDR3: TGTGCCAGCTCACCACCCCAGACTAGCGGGGGAACTTACAATGAGCAGTTCTTC.

The V gene is TRBV7-2, the J gene TRBJ2-1; 8 positions agree with TRBD2. V dropped 1 base and J dropped 7; count of bases not matched to a gene: 9. This CDR3 region has 16 residues. Germline-derived CDR1 and CDR2 are SGHTA and FQGNSA. The CDR3 reads CASSLVISGGENEQFF. The CDR3 region has the DNA TGTGCCAGCAGCTTAGTTATCAGCGGGGGAGAGAATGAGCAGTTCTTC.

About this clone: Other DNA sequences within the sample encode an identical CDR3. This chain uses TRBV6-1 with TRBJ2-7; TRBD1 matches 7 bases. The CDR3 length is 15 residues. In germline, CDR1 is MNHNS, CDR2 SASEGT. The V segment lost 1 base and the J segment 3 bases; nucleotides outside the gene matches: 6. CDR3 DNA: TGTGCCAGCAGTGAAGAAGGGGGCTGGGGCTACGAGCAGTACTTC. It is translated as CASSEEGGWGYEQYF.